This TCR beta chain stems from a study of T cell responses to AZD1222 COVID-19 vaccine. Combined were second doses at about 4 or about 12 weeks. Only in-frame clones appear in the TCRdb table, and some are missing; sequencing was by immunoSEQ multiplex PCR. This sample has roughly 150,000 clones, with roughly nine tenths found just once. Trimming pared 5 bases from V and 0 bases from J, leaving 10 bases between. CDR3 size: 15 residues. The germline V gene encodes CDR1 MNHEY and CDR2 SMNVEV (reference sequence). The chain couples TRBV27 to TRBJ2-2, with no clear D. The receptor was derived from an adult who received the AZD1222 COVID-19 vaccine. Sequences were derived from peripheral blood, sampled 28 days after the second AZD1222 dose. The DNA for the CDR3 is TGTGCCAGCAGTCCCTGGACGGCGAACACCGGGGAGCTGTTTTTT. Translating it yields CASSPWTANTGELFF.